The 15 T cell receptor beta chains below were found in one sample sequenced in a study of long-term antiretroviral therapy in people with HIV. Version v3.0 of the immunoSEQ assay was performed at survey level. Libraries were prepared by immunoSEQ multiplex PCR; TCRdb keeps only in-frame clonotypes and omits some of them. This table has about 39,000 clones, approximately 86% appearing once. The source material was unsorted PBMCs, sampled just before starting antiretroviral therapy. These receptors all stem from a woman in her late teens or twenties with HIV.

This clone is classed as medium-sized (0.01 to 0.1%). V gene TRBV10-3 combines with J gene TRBJ2-4; D may be TRBD1 or TRBD2 (6 bases each). The germline V gene encodes CDR1 ENHRY and CDR2 SYGVKD. This CDR3 spans 15 amino acids. The ends were cut back, 3 bases at V and 3 bases at J, with 12 bases in the middle. In DNA, the CDR3 is TGTGCCATCAGTGACGGGGGCCTCGACAAAAACATTCAGTACTTC. Translated, it gives CAISDGGLDKNIQYF.

This clone was observed a single time. The chain joins TRBV6-5 to TRBJ2-7; D perhaps matches TRBD2 (6 bases). The CDR3 has 11 amino acids. The ends were cut back, 8 bases at V and 7 bases at J, with 12 bases in the middle. Germline V CDR1 and CDR2: MNHEY, SVGAGI. CDR3 sequence: CASVDAGEQYF. For the CDR3, the DNA is TGTGCCAGCGTTGACGCGGGAGAGCAGTACTTC.

The rearrangement links TRBV19 to TRBJ2-4; tentatively, D is TRBD1 (5 bases). From germline, CDR1 is LNHDA and CDR2 SQIVND (reference sequence). The length of the CDR3 is 19 residues. The V and J ends lost 3 bases and 1 base respectively, with 22 bases between them. The CDR3 protein is CASSMESQVPHRAKNIQYF. The CDR3 DNA reads as TGTGCCAGTAGTATGGAGTCACAGGTCCCCCACCGCGCCAAAAACATTCAGTACTTC.

The rearrangement links TRBV5-5 to TRBJ1-2, with D perhaps matching TRBD1 (5 bases). With 3 bases removed from V and 0 bases from J, the gap between germline ends came to 9 bases. The germline CDR1 and CDR2 sequences are SGHKS and YYEKEE (reference sequence). There are 14 residues in the CDR3. The CDR3 loop reads CASSWDQANYGYTF. The CDR3 coding sequence is TGTGCCAGCAGCTGGGACCAAGCTAACTATGGCTACACCTTC.

There are a few counts of this clone. The J gene is TRBJ1-1, the V gene TRBV18; possible D gene TRBD1, 5 bases. The germline V gene encodes CDR1 KGHSH and CDR2 LQKENI. V was clipped by 6 bases and J by 7 bases, with 21 bases between them. The CDR3 consists of 15 residues. The CDR3 region has the DNA TGTGCCAGCTCCCCGAGGGGCCCACCAGAGGTTGAAGCTTTCTTT. It is translated as CASSPRGPPEVEAFF.

The chain employs TRBV28 and TRBJ1-3; a possible D gene is TRBD1 (6 bases). The V gene's germline CDR1 is MDHEN and CDR2 SYDVKM. V was pared by 6 bases and J by 0 bases, with 9 bases between. CDR3 size: 14 residues. The CDR3 sequence is CASSRQVSGNTIYF. The CDR3, as DNA: TGTGCCAGCAGCCGACAGGTCTCTGGAAACACCATATATTTT. The whole variable domain, filled in from reference TRBV28 and TRBJ1-3, reads DVKVTQSSRYLVKRTGEKVFLECVQDMDHENMFWYRQDPGLGLRLIYFSYDVKMKEKGDIPEGYSVSREKKERFSLILESASTNQTSMYLCASSRQVSGNTIYFGEGSWLTVV.

The chain joins TRBV27 to TRBJ1-3, with D possibly TRBD1 on 5 matching bases. The CDR3 covers 14 residues. Trimming took 9 bases from V and 0 from J, leaving 12 bases between them. The V gene's germline CDR1 is MNHEY and CDR2 SMNVEV (reference sequence). The CDR3 here is CASAPGSSGNTIYF. The CDR3 DNA reads TGTGCCAGTGCACCAGGGTCCTCTGGAAACACCATATATTTT.

This chain links TRBV6-5 with TRBJ2-1; the D gene is possibly TRBD1 (5 bases). The ends were cut back, 0 bases at V and 6 bases at J, with 15 bases in the middle. This CDR3 has 16 residues. In germline, CDR1 is MNHEY, CDR2 SVGAGI. The CDR3 spells CASSYSEHMQGNEQFF. DNA for the CDR3: TGTGCCAGCAGTTACTCGGAGCACATGCAGGGCAATGAGCAGTTCTTC.

The chain recombines TRBV2 with TRBJ2-7; unclear D gene. V shed 1 base and J shed 3 bases, with 10 bases lying between them. The CDR3 has 14 amino acids. Germline V CDR1 and CDR2: SNHLY, FYNNEI. CDR3 sequence: CASSEGRYNYEQYF. DNA of the CDR3: TGTGCCAGCAGTGAAGGTCGCTACAACTACGAGCAGTACTTC.

The V gene is TRBV5-6, the J gene TRBJ1-4; possibly TRBD1 for D (6 bases). The germline V and J ends were trimmed by 0 bases and 8 bases, with 14 bases remaining between them. Germline V gives CDR1 SGHDT, CDR2 YYEEEE. The CDR3 sequence is 15 residues long. CDR3 sequence reads: CASSLGSRGNEKLFF. CDR3 DNA sequence: TGTGCCAGCAGCTTGGGTTCGAGGGGGAACGAAAAACTGTTTTTT. The variable domain in full, with the rest retrieved from reference TRBV5-6 and TRBJ1-4, is DAGVTQSPTHLIKTRGQQVTLRCSPKSGHDTVSWYQQALGQGPQFIFQYYEEEERQRGNFPDRFSGHQFPNYSSELNVNALLLGDSALYLCASSLGSRGNEKLFFGSGTQLSVL.

V is TRBV7-2 and J is TRBJ1-1; D unclear. This CDR3 is built from 17 residues. V was shortened by 0 bases and J by 6 bases, with 20 bases between the two germline ends. Germline V gene lookup returns CDR1 SGHTA and CDR2 FQGNSA. The CDR3 sequence: CASSLAPPPGRASEAFF. The DNA of the CDR3 is TGTGCCAGCAGCTTAGCTCCCCCACCCGGGAGGGCCTCTGAAGCTTTCTTT.

The chain uses TRBV6-6 and TRBJ2-1; 7 bases are a match to TRBD2. The germline gives CDR1 MNHNY, CDR2 SVGAGI (reference sequence). V dropped 5 bases and J dropped 0; count of bases not matched to a gene: 4. CDR3 length equals 15 residues. The CDR3 DNA follows: TGTGCCAGCAGTCAACTAGCGACCTCCTACAATGAGCAGTTCTTC. Translated, it gives CASSQLATSYNEQFF.

The chain recombines TRBV6-5 with TRBJ1-1; D remains ambiguous. Trimming cost V 2 bases and J 0 bases, with 13 bases left between them. The CDR3 sequence is 16 residues long. CDR1 and CDR2 from the germline V gene are MNHEY and SVGAGI. In DNA form, the CDR3 reads TGTGCCAGCAGTTACGGGAGCAACAACATGAACACTGAAGCTTTCTTT. Amino acids: CASSYGSNNMNTEAFF.

The table lists this clone with a count of one. The rearrangement joins TRBV19 to TRBJ2-7; 9 bases match TRBD2. The V gene end was trimmed by 6 bases and the J gene end by 1 base; junction bases not matched to a gene: 10. This CDR3 region has 16 residues. CDR1 is LNHDA, CDR2 SQIVND, per germline (reference sequence). CDR3 in DNA: TGTGCCAGTAGAGCCACTAGCGGGCCACTTTCCTACGAGCAGTACTTC. This sequence encodes CASRATSGPLSYEQYF.

This sequence joins TRBV19 and TRBJ2-7; no clear D. From germline, CDR1 is LNHDA and CDR2 SQIVND (reference sequence). Trimming cost V 5 bases and J 2 bases, with 13 bases left between them. This CDR3 contains 14 residues. The CDR3 region is CASSPPFRAYEQYF. CDR3 in DNA: TGTGCCAGTAGTCCCCCTTTTAGGGCCTACGAGCAGTACTTC.